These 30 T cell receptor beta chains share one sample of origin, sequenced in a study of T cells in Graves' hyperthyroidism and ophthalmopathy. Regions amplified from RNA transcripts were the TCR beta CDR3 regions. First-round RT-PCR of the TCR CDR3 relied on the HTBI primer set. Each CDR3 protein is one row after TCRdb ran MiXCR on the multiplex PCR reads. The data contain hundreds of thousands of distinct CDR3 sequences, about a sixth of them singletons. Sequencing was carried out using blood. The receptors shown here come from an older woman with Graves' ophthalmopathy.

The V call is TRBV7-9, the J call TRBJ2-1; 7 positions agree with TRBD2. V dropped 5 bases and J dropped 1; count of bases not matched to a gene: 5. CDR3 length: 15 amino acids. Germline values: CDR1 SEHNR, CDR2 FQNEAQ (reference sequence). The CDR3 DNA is TGTGCCAGCAGCCAGACTAGCCGTTCCTACAATGAGCAGTTCTTC. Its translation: CASSQTSRSYNEQFF.

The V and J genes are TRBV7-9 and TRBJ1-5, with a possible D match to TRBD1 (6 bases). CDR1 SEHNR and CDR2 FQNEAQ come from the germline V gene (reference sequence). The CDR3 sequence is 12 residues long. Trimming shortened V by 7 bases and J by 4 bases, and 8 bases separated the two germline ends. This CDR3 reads CASNRENQPQHF. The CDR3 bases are TGTGCCAGCAACAGGGAGAATCAGCCCCAGCATTTT.

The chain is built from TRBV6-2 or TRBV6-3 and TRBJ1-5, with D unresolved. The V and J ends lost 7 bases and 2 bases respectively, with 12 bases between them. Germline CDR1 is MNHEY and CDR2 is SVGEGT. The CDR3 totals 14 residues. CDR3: CASTEGRGNQPQHF. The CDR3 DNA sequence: TGTGCCAGCACTGAGGGTAGGGGCAATCAGCCCCAGCATTTT.

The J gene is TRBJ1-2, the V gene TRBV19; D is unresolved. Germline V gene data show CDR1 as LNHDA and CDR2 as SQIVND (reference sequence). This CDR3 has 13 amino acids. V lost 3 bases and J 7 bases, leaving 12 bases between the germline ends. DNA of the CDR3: TGTGCCAGTAGTATCTCCCTTGAGACTGGCTACACCTTC. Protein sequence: CASSISLETGYTF.

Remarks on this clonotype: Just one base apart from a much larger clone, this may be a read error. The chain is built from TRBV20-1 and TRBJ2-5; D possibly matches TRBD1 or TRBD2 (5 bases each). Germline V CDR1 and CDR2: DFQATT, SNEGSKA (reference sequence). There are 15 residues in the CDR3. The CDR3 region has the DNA TGCAGTGCTGGAGAGACGAGGGGAACGGGAGAGACCCAGTACTTC. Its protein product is CSAGETRGTGETQYF.

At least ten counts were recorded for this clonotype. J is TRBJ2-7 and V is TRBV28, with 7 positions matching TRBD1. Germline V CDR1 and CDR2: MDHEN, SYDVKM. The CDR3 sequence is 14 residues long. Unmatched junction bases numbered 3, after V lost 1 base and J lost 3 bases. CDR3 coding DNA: TGTGCCAGCAGTTTATCGGCAGGGGGCTACGAGCAGTACTTC. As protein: CASSLSAGGYEQYF.

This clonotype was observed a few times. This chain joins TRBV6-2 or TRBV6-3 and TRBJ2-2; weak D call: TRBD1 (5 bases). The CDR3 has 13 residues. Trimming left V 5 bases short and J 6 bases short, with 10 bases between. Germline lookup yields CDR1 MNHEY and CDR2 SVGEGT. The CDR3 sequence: CASSRQGAGELFF. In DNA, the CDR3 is TGTGCCAGCAGTCGTCAGGGTGCCGGGGAGCTGTTTTTT.

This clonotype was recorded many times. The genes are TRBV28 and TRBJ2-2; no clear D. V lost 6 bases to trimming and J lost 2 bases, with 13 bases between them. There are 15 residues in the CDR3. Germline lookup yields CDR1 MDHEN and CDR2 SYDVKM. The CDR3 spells CASRSGGENTGELFF. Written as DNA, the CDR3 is TGTGCCAGCAGATCAGGTGGGGAAAACACCGGGGAGCTGTTTTTT.

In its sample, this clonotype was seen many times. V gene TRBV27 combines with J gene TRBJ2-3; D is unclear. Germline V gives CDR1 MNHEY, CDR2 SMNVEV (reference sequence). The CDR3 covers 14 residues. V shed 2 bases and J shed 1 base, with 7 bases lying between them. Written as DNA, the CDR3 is TGTGCCAGCAGTTTAAACGGCCGCACAGATACGCAGTATTTT. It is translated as CASSLNGRTDTQYF.

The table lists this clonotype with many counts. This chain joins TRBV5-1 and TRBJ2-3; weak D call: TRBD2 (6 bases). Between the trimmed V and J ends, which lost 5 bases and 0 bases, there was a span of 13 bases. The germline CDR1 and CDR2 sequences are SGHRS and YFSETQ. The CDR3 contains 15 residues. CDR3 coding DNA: TGCGCCAGCAGTCCCACCGGGACTAGCACAGATACGCAGTATTTT. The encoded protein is CASSPTGTSTDTQYF.

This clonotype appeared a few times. CDR3 nucleotides: TGTGCCAGCAGTTATACCCAGGCAGGGACCTCCTACGAGCAGTACTTC. It translates to CASSYTQAGTSYEQYF. V and J are TRBV6-5 and TRBJ2-7; D could derive from TRBD1 or TRBD2 (5 bases each). Trimming took 3 bases from V and 0 from J, leaving 15 bases between them. This CDR3 comprises 16 residues. Germline values: CDR1 MNHEY, CDR2 SVGAGI.

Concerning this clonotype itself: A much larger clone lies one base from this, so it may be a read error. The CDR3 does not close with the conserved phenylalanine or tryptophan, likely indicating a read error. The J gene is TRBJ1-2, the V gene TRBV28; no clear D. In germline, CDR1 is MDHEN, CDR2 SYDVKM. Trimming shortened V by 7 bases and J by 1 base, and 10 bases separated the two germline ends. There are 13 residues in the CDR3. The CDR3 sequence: CASIPSNNYGYTL. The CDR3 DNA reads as TGTGCCAGCATCCCCAGCAATAACTATGGCTACACCCTC.

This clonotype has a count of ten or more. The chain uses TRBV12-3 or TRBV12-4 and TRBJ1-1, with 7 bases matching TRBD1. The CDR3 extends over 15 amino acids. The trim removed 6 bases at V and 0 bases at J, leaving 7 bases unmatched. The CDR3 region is CASSLLGQVNTEAFF. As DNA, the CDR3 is TGTGCCAGCAGCCTCCTAGGACAGGTGAACACTGAAGCTTTCTTT.

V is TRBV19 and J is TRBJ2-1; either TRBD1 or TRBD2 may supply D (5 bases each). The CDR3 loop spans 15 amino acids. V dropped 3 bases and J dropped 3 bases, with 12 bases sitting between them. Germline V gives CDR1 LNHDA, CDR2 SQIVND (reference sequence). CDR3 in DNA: TGTGCCAGTAGTATTTCATTGGGGGTCTACAATGAGCAGTTCTTC. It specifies CASSISLGVYNEQFF.

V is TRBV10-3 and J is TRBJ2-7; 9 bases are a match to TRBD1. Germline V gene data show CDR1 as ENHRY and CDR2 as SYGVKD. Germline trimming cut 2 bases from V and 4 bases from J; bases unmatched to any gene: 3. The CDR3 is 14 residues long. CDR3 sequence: CAISETGGEYEQYF. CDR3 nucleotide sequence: TGTGCCATCAGTGAGACAGGGGGCGAGTACGAGCAGTACTTC.

CDR3: CASSMLMGYNQPQHF. The CDR3 coding sequence is TGTGCCAGTAGTATGCTTATGGGTTACAATCAGCCCCAGCATTTT. This chain uses TRBV19 with TRBJ1-5; D gene unclear. The CDR3 length is 15 residues. Per the germline V gene, CDR1 is LNHDA and CDR2 is SQIVND (reference sequence). Trimming left V 3 bases short and J 3 bases short, with 12 bases between.

For the CDR3, the DNA is TGTGCCAGCAGCTTAATGATAGGGAATGAGCAGTTCTTC. Its translation: CASSLMIGNEQFF. This chain joins TRBV7-3 and TRBJ2-1, with D uncertain. This CDR3 is 13 amino acids long. V lost 1 base and J 7 bases, leaving 8 bases between the germline ends. Germline V lookup: CDR1 SGHTA, CDR2 FQGTGA. Complete variable domain (other parts from reference TRBV7-3 and TRBJ2-1): GAGVSQTPSNKVTEKGKYVELRCDPISGHTALYWYRQSLGQGPEFLIYFQGTGAADDSGLPNDRFFAVRPEGSVSTLKIQRTERGDSAVYLCASSLMIGNEQFFGPGTRLTVL.

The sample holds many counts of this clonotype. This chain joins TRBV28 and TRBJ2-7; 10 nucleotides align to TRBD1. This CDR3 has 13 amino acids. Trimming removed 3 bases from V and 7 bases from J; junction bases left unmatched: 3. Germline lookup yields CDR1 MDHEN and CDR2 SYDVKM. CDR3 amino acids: CASSLTGGYEQYF. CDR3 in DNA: TGTGCCAGCAGTTTGACAGGGGGCTATGAGCAGTACTTC.

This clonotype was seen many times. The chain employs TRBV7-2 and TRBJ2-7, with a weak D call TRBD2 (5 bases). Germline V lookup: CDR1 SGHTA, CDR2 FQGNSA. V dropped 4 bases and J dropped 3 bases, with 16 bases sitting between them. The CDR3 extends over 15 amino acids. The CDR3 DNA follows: TGTGCCAGCAGCTCGGCTGGCGGGCCAGGCTACGAGCAGTACTTC. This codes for CASSSAGGPGYEQYF.

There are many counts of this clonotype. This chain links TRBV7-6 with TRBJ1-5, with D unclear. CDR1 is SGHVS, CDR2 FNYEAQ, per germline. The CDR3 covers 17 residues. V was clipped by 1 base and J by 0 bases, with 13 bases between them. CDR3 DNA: TGTGCCAGCAGCTTAGAAGAGGGCGGATATAGCAATCAGCCCCAGCATTTT. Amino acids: CASSLEEGGYSNQPQHF. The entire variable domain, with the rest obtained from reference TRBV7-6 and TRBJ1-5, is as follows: GAGVSQSPRYKVTKRGQDVALRCDPISGHVSLYWYRQALGQGPEFLTYFNYEAQQDKSGLPNDRFSAERPEGSISTLTIQRTEQRDSAMYRCASSLEEGGYSNQPQHFGDGTRLSIL.

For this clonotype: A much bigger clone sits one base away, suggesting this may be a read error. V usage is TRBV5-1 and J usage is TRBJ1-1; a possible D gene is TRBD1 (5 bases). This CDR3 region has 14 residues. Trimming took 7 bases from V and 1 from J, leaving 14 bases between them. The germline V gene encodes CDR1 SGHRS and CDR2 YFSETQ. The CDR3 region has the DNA TGCGCCAGCGTTGGGGCAGGGACGAACACTGAAGCTTTCTTT. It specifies CASVGAGTNTEAFF.

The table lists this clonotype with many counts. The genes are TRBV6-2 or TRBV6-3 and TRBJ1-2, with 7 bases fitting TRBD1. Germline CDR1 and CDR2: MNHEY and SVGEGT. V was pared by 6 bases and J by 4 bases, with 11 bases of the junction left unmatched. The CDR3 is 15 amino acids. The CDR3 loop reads CASRSSTGRLYGYTF. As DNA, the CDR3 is TGTGCCAGCAGATCATCGACAGGGCGACTCTATGGCTACACCTTC.

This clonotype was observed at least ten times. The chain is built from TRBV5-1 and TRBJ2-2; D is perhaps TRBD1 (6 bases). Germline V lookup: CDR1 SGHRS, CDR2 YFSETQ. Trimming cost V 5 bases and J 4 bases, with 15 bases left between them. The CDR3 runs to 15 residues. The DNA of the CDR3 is TGCGCCAGCAGGGAGAGAACAGGGCTCACCGGGGAGCTGTTTTTT. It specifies CASRERTGLTGELFF.

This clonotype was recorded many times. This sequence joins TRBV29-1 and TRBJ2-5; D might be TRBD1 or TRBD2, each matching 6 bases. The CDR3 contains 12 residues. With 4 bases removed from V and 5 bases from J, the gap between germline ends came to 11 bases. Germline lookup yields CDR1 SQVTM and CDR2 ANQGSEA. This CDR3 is CSVGGTYETQYF. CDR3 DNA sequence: TGCAGCGTTGGCGGGACATATGAGACCCAGTACTTC.

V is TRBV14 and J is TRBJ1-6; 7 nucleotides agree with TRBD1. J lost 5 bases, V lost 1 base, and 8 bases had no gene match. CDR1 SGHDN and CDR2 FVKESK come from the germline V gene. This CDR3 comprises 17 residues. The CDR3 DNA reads TGTGCCAGCAGCCAAGGCCGGGACAGTACGAATAATTCACCCCTCCACTTT. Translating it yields CASSQGRDSTNNSPLHF.

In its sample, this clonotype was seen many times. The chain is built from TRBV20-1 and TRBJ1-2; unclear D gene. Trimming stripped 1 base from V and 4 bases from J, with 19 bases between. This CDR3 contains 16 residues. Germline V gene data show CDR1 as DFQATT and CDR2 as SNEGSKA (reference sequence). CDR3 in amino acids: CSARVMRNRLGYGYTF. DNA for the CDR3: TGCAGTGCTAGAGTGATGCGGAACCGGTTGGGCTATGGCTACACCTTC.

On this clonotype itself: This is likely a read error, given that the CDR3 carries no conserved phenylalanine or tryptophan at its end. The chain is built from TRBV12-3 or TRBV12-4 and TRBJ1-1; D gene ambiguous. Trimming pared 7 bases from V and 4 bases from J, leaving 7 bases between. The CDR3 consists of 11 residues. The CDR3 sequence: CASIMSTEAFS. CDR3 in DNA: TGTGCCAGCATTATGAGCACTGAAGCTTTCTCT.

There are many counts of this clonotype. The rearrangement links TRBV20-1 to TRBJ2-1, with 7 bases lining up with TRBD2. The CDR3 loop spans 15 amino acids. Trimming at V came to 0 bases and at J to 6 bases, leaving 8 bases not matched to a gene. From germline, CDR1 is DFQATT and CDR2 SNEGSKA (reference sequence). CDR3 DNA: TGCAGTGCTAGAGATTGGGCGGGAGCAAGCAATGAGCAGTTCTTC. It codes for CSARDWAGASNEQFF.

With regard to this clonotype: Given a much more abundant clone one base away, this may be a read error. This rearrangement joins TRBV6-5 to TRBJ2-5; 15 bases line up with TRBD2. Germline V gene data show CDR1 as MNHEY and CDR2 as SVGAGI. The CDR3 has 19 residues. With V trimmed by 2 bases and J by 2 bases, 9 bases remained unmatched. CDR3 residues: CASSYVGFGTSGGQETQYF. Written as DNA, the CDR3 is TGTGCCAGCAGTTACGTCGGATTCGGGACTAGCGGGGGGCAAGAGACCCAGTACTTC.

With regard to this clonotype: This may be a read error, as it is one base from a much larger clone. CDR3 region: CASSPAGLVYNEQSF. As DNA, the CDR3 is TGTGCCAGCAGCCCCGCCGGACTAGTTTACAATGAGCAGTCCTTC. This chain joins TRBV7-9 and TRBJ2-1; 7 positions match TRBD2. Germline V CDR1 and CDR2: SEHNR, FQNEAQ (reference sequence). This CDR3 spans 15 amino acids.